This T cell receptor (beta chain) derives from a study of cytomegalovirus exposure and HLA in healthy donors. Study-level findings and limits: Exclusion as indistinguishable affected some V segments, including TRBV6-2 and TRBV6-3. Earlier results showed most TCR beta V segments being productive about 87% or about 30% of the time. TCR beta chains numbering more than 150 were designated cytomegalovirus-associated.

Amplification used 60 Vbeta primers and 13 Jbeta primers. Sequenced by immunoSEQ multiplex PCR; TCRdb stores in-frame clones only, minus some. The sample has about 160,000 clones, about four fifths seen once. With respect to this clone: Its specificity is not known.

The V and J ends lost 0 bases and 2 bases respectively, with 8 bases between them. CDR3 size: 15 residues. CDR1 is LNHNV, CDR2 YYDKDF, per germline (reference sequence). The V and J genes are TRBV15 and TRBJ2-4; unclear D gene. This TCR derives from a girl between 10 and 17 years old in good health and CMV-seropositive. The sequenced sample consisted of PBMCs. The DNA for the CDR3 is TGTGCCACCAGCAGAGATAACCTATCCAAAAACATTCAGTACTTC. Amino acid sequence: CATSRDNLSKNIQYF.